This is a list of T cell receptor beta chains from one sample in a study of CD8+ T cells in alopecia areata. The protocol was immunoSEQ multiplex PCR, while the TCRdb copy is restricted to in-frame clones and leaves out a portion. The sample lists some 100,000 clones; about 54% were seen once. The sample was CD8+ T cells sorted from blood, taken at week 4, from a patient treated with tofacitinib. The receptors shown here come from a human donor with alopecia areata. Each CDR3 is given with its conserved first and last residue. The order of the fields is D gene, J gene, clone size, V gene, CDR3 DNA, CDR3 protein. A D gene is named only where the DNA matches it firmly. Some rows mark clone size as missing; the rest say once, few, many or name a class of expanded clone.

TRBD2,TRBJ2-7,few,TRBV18,TGTGCCAGCTCACCCACCCTTTGGGGAGCGGGGACGAGCTCCTACGAGCAGTACTTC,CASSPTLWGAGTSSYEQYF
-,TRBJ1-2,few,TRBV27,TGTGCCAGCAGTTTATCAGGGGGGGGCGGCGACTATGGCTACACCTTC,CASSLSGGGGDYGYTF
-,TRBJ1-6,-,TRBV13,TGTGCCAGCAGCTTAGCCGGGTCAGATAGGAATTCACCCCTCCACTTT,CASSLAGSDRNSPLHF
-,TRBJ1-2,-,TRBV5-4,TGTGCCAGCAGCTTGACAGGCGTCCGTGGCTACACCTTC,CASSLTGVRGYTF
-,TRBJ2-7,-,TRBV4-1,TGCGCCAGCAGCCCCCACCAGGGGACGGGCGAGCAGTACTTC,CASSPHQGTGEQYF
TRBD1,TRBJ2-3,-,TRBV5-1,TGCGCCAGCAGCCCTGGACAGGACACAGATACGCAGTATTTT,CASSPGQDTDTQYF
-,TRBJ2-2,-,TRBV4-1,TGCGCCAGCAGTCTCACCGACGGGGAGCTGTTTTTT,CASSLTDGELFF
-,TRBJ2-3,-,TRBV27,TGTGCCAGCAGTTTAGTAATCGCAGATACGCAGTATTTT,CASSLVIADTQYF
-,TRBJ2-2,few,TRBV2,TGTGCCAGCAGGGACCCTCAATTAGACGGGGAGCTGTTTTTT,CASRDPQLDGELFF
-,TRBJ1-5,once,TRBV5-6,TGTGCCAGCAGCTTGTCCGGGAAGAATCAGCCCCAGCATTTT,CASSLSGKNQPQHF
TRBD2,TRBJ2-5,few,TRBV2,TGTGCCAGCAGCACCGGGACTAGCGACCAAGAGACCCAGTACTTC,CASSTGTSDQETQYF
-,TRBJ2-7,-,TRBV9,TGTGCCAGCAGCGAGGGCTACGAGCAGTACTTC,CASSEGYEQYF
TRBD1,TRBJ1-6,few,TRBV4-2,TGTGCCAGCAGCCATGGACAGGAGAATTCACCCCTCCACTTT,CASSHGQENSPLHF
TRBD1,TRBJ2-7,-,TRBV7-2,TGTGCCAGCACCCACCCCACAGGGGCCGAGCAGTACTTC,CASTHPTGAEQYF
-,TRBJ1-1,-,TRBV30,TGTGCCTGGAGTGTAGTAGAGAACACTGAAGCTTTCTTT,CAWSVVENTEAFF
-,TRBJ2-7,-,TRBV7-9,TGTGCCAGCAGCCACCTAGGGCCGACACTTGACTACGAGCAGTACTTC,CASSHLGPTLDYEQYF
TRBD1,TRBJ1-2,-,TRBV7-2,TGTGCCAGCAGCGTATCGGGACAGTCAAACTATGGCTACACCTTC,CASSVSGQSNYGYTF
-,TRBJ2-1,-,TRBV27,TGTGCCAGCAGTTTGAGTTCCTACAATGAGCAGTTCTTC,CASSLSSYNEQFF
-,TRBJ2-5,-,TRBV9,TGTGCCAGCAGCGCCAGGGACGAGACCCAGTACTTC,CASSARDETQYF
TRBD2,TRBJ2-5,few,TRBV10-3,TGTGCCATCAGTGAGGGTAGCGGGGGACCCCCAATATACTTC,CAISEGSGGPPIYF
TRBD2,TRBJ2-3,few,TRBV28,TGTGCCAGCAGTTCCGGACTAGCGGGGGGCCAGCCATACACAGATACGCAGTATTTT,CASSSGLAGGQPYTDTQYF
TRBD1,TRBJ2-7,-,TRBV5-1,TGCGCCAGCAGCCCGGAGACAGGGTCCTACGAGCAGTACTTC,CASSPETGSYEQYF
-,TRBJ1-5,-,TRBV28,TGTGCCAGCAGTTTTGACAATCAGCCCCAGCATTTT,CASSFDNQPQHF
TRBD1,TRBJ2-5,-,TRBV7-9,TGTGCCAGCAGCCGATGGGACAGGCAAGAGACCCAGTACTTC,CASSRWDRQETQYF
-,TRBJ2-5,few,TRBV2,TGTGCCAGCAGGAGTCAAGACAGGCCGATAGAGACCCAGTACTTC,CASRSQDRPIETQYF
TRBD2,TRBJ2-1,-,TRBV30,TGTGCCTGGAGTCCTCTAGCGGTATACAATGAGCAGTTCTTC,CAWSPLAVYNEQFF
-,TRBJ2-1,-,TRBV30,TGTGCCTGGCAGCAAAGCCGTAATGAGCAGTTCTTC,CAWQQSRNEQFF
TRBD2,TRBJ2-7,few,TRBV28,TGTGCCAGCAGTTTAAGGATTTGGACTAGCGGTTTCTACGAGCAGTACTTC,CASSLRIWTSGFYEQYF
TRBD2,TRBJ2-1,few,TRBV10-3,TGTGCCATCAGTGAGTTGACTAGCGGGGGGAATGAGCAGTTCTTC,CAISELTSGGNEQFF
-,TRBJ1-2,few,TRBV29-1,TGCAGCGTTGAAGTTACAGGGTCCCATAACTATGGCTACACCTTC,CSVEVTGSHNYGYTF
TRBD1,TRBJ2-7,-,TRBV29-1,TGCAGCGTTGAACTGGGGACAGCCACTACTTTGGAGCAGTACTTC,CSVELGTATTLEQYF
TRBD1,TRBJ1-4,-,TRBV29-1,TGCAGCGTTGAAGATGTGACAGGGGGTAATGAAAAACTGTTTTTT,CSVEDVTGGNEKLFF
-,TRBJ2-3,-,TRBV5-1,TGCGCCAGCAGCTTCTACGGAGGCACAGATACGCAGTATTTT,CASSFYGGTDTQYF
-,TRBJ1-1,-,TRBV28,TGTGCCAGCAGAAGCAGATTGAACACTGAAGCTTTCTTT,CASRSRLNTEAFF
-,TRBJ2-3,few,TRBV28,TGTGCCAGCAGTTTAGAGGGGACGTACACAGATACGCAGTATTTT,CASSLEGTYTDTQYF
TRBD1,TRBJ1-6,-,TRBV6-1,TGTGCCAGCAGTGGCTGGGACAGGGATTCACCCCTCCACTTT,CASSGWDRDSPLHF
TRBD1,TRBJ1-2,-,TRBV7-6,TGTGCCAGCAGTCCAATTACCGGGACAGGGAATCATGGCTACACCTTC,CASSPITGTGNHGYTF
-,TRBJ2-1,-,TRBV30,TGTGCCTGGAGTGTCGATTTCGCCTCCTCCTACAATGAGCAGTTCTTC,CAWSVDFASSYNEQFF
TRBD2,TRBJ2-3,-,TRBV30,TGTGCCTGGAGTGTATTGGGCGGGGGGCCCACAGATACGCAGTATTTT,CAWSVLGGGPTDTQYF
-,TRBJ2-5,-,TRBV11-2,TGTGCCAGCAGCTTAGAGCGGTACCAAGAGACCCAGTACTTC,CASSLERYQETQYF
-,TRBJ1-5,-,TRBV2,TGTGCCAGCAAATTGATCGGGGGGAATCAGCCCCAGCATTTT,CASKLIGGNQPQHF